This T cell receptor beta chain was sequenced during a study of shared clonotypes between healthy human individuals. CD45RO-negative, CCR7-selected cells formed the naive CD8 fraction, which excluded terminally differentiated effector memory CD45RA+ cells. Authors' data handling: ImmunoSEQ output held junction-only sequences without quality scores, so filtering differed. TCRdb keeps only in-frame clones here, not all; method: immunoSEQ multiplex PCR. For V, J and clone size, that table is used; D and trimming come from the DNA. The sample lists about 2,200,000 clones; 85% to 95% were seen once. Input material: naive CD8+ T cells from PBMCs. This clonotype was sampled from a man younger than 35 in good health. Some clones in this sample may be carry-over from other donors' samples.

CDR3: CASSVTQGRSYNEQFF. CDR3 in DNA: TGTGCCAGCAGCGTAACACAGGGTCGTTCCTACAATGAGCAGTTCTTC. The chain uses TRBV7-6 and TRBJ2-1, with D perhaps matching TRBD1 (6 bases). The CDR3 extends over 16 amino acids. Per germline, CDR1 SGHVS and CDR2 FNYEAQ. V lost 5 bases to trimming and J lost 1 base, with 15 bases between them.